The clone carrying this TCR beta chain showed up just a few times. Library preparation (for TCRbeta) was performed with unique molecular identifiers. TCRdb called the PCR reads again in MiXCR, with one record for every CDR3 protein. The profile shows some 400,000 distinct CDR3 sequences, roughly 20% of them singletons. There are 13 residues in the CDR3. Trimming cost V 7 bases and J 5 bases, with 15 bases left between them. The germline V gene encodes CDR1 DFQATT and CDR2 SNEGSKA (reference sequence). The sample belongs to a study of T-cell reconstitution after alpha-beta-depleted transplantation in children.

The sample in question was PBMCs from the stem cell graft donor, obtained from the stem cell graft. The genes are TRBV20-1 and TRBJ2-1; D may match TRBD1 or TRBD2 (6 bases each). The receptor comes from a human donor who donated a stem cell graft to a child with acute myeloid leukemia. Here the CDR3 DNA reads TGCAGTGTGGGGGGCAGGTCGGACAATGAGCAGTTCTTC. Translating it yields CSVGGRSDNEQFF.